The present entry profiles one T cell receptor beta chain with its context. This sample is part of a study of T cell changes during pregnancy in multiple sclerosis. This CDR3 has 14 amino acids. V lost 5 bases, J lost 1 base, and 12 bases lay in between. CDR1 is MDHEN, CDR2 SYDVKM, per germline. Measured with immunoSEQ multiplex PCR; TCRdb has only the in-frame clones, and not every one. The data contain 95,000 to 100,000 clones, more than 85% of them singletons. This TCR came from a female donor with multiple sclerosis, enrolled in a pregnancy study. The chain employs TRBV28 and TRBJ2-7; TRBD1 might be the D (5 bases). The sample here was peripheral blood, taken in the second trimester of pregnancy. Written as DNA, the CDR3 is TGTGCCAGCAGTCTCATGGGGCAATCCTACGAGCAGTACTTC. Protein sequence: CASSLMGQSYEQYF.